What follows describes a single TCR beta chain. What it binds is unknown. Deletions cut 1 base from V and 5 bases from J, with 15 bases between. This CDR3 region has 16 residues. Germline V gene lookup returns CDR1 MNHNS and CDR2 SASEGT. As to treatment: oral pan-JAK inhibitor, 5-10 mg twice daily. The sample comes from a study of CD8+ T cells in alopecia areata. RNA was isolated and reverse transcribed to cDNA, the sequencing template. Measured with immunoSEQ multiplex PCR; TCRdb has only the in-frame clones, and not every one. Of roughly 220,000 clones listed, about two fifths were seen once; the top ten hold about 0.48%. General study findings and limits: A great number of expanded lesional clones endured in scalp and blood during tofacitinib.

The chain links TRBV6-1 to TRBJ2-4; D gene unclear. The starting material was CD4+ T cells sorted from blood, obtained at roughly week 30, from a patient treated with tofacitinib. The receptor's source is a human donor with alopecia areata. The CDR3 DNA sequence: TGTGCCAGCAGTGAAGTCGCAACCTGGCGGCAAAACATTCAGTACTTC. It is translated as CASSEVATWRQNIQYF.